What follows are 18 T cell receptor beta chains derived from one specimen sequenced in a study of T cells in Graves' hyperthyroidism and ophthalmopathy. Amplified TCR beta CDR3 regions came from RNA transcripts. First-round RT-PCR targeting the TCR CDR3 was performed with the HTBI primer set. TCRdb used MiXCR to reprocess the multiplex PCR reads, holding one entry per CDR3 protein. Of fewer than 900,000 distinct CDR3 sequences listed, about a sixth were seen once; the top ten hold roughly 8%. Material: blood. Receptors originate from a man aged 18 to 29 with Graves' hyperthyroidism.

There are a few counts of this clonotype. The chain is built from TRBV2 and TRBJ2-2; 7 nucleotides agree with TRBD1. Per germline, CDR1 SNHLY and CDR2 FYNNEI. J gave up 7 bases and V 7 bases, and 9 bases lay outside the gene matches. The CDR3 length is 14 residues. CDR3: CASNQDRELGELFF. Here the CDR3 DNA reads TGTGCCAGCAACCAAGACAGGGAACTCGGGGAGCTGTTTTTT.

This clonotype was seen a few times. The J gene is TRBJ2-2, the V gene TRBV20-1; 10 nucleotides match TRBD2. Trimming at V came to 0 bases and at J to 3 bases, leaving 7 bases not matched to a gene. The CDR3 covers 17 residues. CDR1 and CDR2 from the germline V gene are DFQATT and SNEGSKA (reference sequence). This CDR3 is CSARERLAGVHTGELFF. CDR3 nucleotide sequence: TGCAGTGCTAGAGAACGTCTAGCGGGAGTCCACACCGGGGAGCTGTTTTTT.

In its sample, this clonotype was seen many times. V gene TRBV27 combines with J gene TRBJ2-5; D is undetermined. In germline, CDR1 is MNHEY, CDR2 SMNVEV (reference sequence). Trimming cost V 4 bases and J 4 bases, with 13 bases left between them. The CDR3 extends over 14 amino acids. CDR3 loop: CASSSIRARETQYF. CDR3 sequence (DNA): TGTGCCAGCAGTTCCATTCGGGCCAGAGAGACCCAGTACTTC.

The rearrangement uses TRBV12-5 and TRBJ2-5; 7 bases align to TRBD1. V lost 7 bases and J lost 1; bases outside the gene matches: 3. CDR3 length: 13 amino acids. Germline V CDR1 and CDR2: LGHNT, FRNRAP. The CDR3 DNA follows: TGTGCTAGTGCCCGGGACAGCCAAGAGACCCAGTACTTC. Translating it yields CASARDSQETQYF.

This clonotype was detected only a few times. This rearrangement joins TRBV6-1 to TRBJ1-3; D not resolved. CDR3 length equals 13 residues. Trimming left V 6 bases short and J 2 bases short, with 8 bases between. The germline V gene has CDR1 MNHNS and CDR2 SASEGT. The CDR3 DNA reads as TGTGCCAGCAGGGCGGGTGCTGGAAACACCATATATTTT. This sequence encodes CASRAGAGNTIYF.

This clonotype was counted many times. The V call is TRBV7-2, the J call TRBJ2-7; D perhaps matches TRBD2 (6 bases). The CDR3 consists of 16 residues. Trimming pared 1 base from V and 7 bases from J, leaving 20 bases between. CDR1 SGHTA and CDR2 FQGNSA come from the germline V gene. CDR3 amino acids: CASSLGWRVGAGEQYF. CDR3 DNA: TGTGCCAGCAGCTTAGGATGGAGGGTAGGGGCTGGGGAGCAGTACTTC.

In its sample, this clonotype was seen a few times. It may be a read error: a sequence one base away is much more abundant. Because the CDR3's place on the DNA is in doubt, the DNA is left out and the CDR3 is given as listed by TCRdb. V gene TRBV20-1 combines with J gene TRBJ2-3; TRBD1 was called by the table and not checked on the DNA. Germline V gives CDR1 DFQATT, CDR2 SNEGSKA (reference sequence). The CDR3 is 12 residues long, ends included. CDR3: CSVGQGTDTRYF.

The rearrangement uses TRBV11-1 and TRBJ2-7; D not certain. Germline CDR1 is SGHAT and CDR2 is FQDESV (reference sequence). V was clipped by 5 bases and J by 4 bases, with 18 bases between them. This CDR3 is built from 15 residues. The DNA of the CDR3 is TGTGCCAGCAGCGCGGCCGACGGATACAGTTACGAGCAGTACTTC. Translating it yields CASSAADGYSYEQYF.

The genes are TRBV24-1 and TRBJ2-7; a possible D gene is TRBD1 (5 bases). V lost 6 bases to trimming and J lost 2 bases, with 13 bases between them. Germline V lookup: CDR1 KGHDR, CDR2 SFDVKD. The CDR3 is 14 amino acids. The CDR3 sequence is CATSPSRGPYEQYF. The CDR3 bases are TGTGCCACCAGTCCCTCAAGGGGCCCCTACGAGCAGTACTTC.

This clonotype appeared many times. The chain employs TRBV2 and TRBJ2-5; D gene unclear. Germline values: CDR1 SNHLY, CDR2 FYNNEI. Trimming removed 7 bases from V and 1 base from J, with 10 bases in between. The CDR3 length is 13 residues. The CDR3 sequence is CASNLPGQETQYF. Here the CDR3 DNA reads TGTGCCAGCAATCTCCCGGGCCAAGAGACCCAGTACTTC. The complete variable domain, with remaining parts taken from reference TRBV2 and TRBJ2-5, reads EPEVTQTPSHQVTQMGQEVILRCVPISNHLYFYWYRQILGQKVEFLVSFYNNEISEKSEIFDDQFSVERPDGSNFTLKIRSTKLEDSAMYFCASNLPGQETQYFGPGTRLLVL.

V is TRBV4-2 and J is TRBJ2-5, with TRBD1 matching over 8 bases. J was trimmed by 3 bases and V by 3 bases; bases with no gene match: 6. The CDR3 has 15 residues. Germline CDR1 is LGHNA and CDR2 is YNFKEQ. The CDR3: CASSQTGTGEETQYF. As DNA, the CDR3 is TGTGCCAGCAGCCAGACCGGGACAGGAGAAGAGACCCAGTACTTC.

The chain links TRBV6-2 or TRBV6-3 to TRBJ2-5, with a weak D call TRBD1 (6 bases). The CDR3 is 15 residues long. Trimming shortened V by 4 bases and J by 4 bases, and 16 bases separated the two germline ends. The germline gives CDR1 MNHEY, CDR2 SVGEGT. The CDR3 protein is CASSSIDRFTETQYF. The DNA for the CDR3 is TGTGCCAGCAGTTCCATCGACAGGTTTACAGAGACCCAGTACTTC.

The J gene is TRBJ2-2, the V gene TRBV6-1; 8 bases fit TRBD1. The CDR3 is 14 residues long. The J segment lost 7 bases and the V segment lost 5 bases, leaving 6 bases of the junction unmatched. Germline values: CDR1 MNHNS, CDR2 SASEGT. The CDR3 reads CASSMTGALGELFF. The CDR3 DNA follows: TGTGCCAGCAGTATGACAGGGGCTCTCGGGGAGCTGTTTTTT.

There are a few counts of this clonotype. The chain carries TRBV28 and TRBJ1-5, with D possibly TRBD1 on 5 matching bases. Trimming took 6 bases from V and 5 from J, leaving 17 bases between them. There are 15 residues in the CDR3. Germline CDR1 reads MDHEN; CDR2 reads SYDVKM. The DNA for the CDR3 is TGTGCCAGCAGCCCCCGCCGGGGGTTGGATCAGCCCCAGCATTTT. Its protein is CASSPRRGLDQPQHF.

This clonotype was detected many times. The chain has TRBV13 and TRBJ2-7; 10 positions agree with TRBD2. The CDR3 extends over 15 amino acids. From germline, CDR1 is PRHDT and CDR2 FYEKMQ (reference sequence). The V segment lost 5 bases and the J segment 3 bases; nucleotides outside the gene matches: 7. CDR3 region: CASSPSTSGFYEQYF. In DNA form, the CDR3 reads TGTGCCAGCAGCCCCTCGACTAGCGGGTTCTACGAGCAGTACTTC.

The CDR3 here is CASSFQGDGNTIYF. Here the CDR3 DNA reads TGTGCCAGCAGTTTCCAGGGGGACGGAAACACCATATATTTT. The chain couples TRBV12-3 or TRBV12-4 to TRBJ1-3; 7 bases map to TRBD1. This CDR3 is 14 amino acids long. J was trimmed by 4 bases and V by 3 bases; bases with no gene match: 3.

The chain carries TRBV2 and TRBJ1-1; no clear D gene. The CDR3 is 15 amino acids. CDR1 and CDR2 from the germline V gene are SNHLY and FYNNEI. V shed 3 bases and J shed 2 bases, with 13 bases lying between them. For the CDR3, the DNA is TGTGCCAGCAGTGAGGGTAGGGCTGGAAACACTGAAGCTTTCTTT. Protein product: CASSEGRAGNTEAFF.

This clonotype was counted many times. The CDR3 bases are TGCAGTGCTAGAGATAACTCCAAGGCCTCCTACGAGCAGTACTTC. Its translation: CSARDNSKASYEQYF. The J gene is TRBJ2-7, the V gene TRBV20-1; D is uncertain. Germline values: CDR1 DFQATT, CDR2 SNEGSKA (reference sequence). V lost 0 bases and J 0 bases, leaving 12 bases between the germline ends. The CDR3 contains 15 residues.